The 30 T cell receptor beta chains presented below share a single source sample, sequenced in a study of OX40 agonist ivuxolimab in advanced cancers. Profiled with immunoSEQ multiplex PCR; TCRdb holds only in-frame clones, not every one. This table holds just under 75,000 clones, approximately 90% found once. The source material was CD4+ or CD8+ T cells sorted from blood, sampled in a trial of the OX40 agonist ivuxolimab. All receptors derive from an adult with an advanced solid tumor such as melanoma, head and neck, liver or kidney cancer.

CDR3 sequence (DNA): TGTGCCAGCTCACCAGGACTAGCGGCGATTGTCTCCTACGAGCAGTACTTC. Protein sequence: CASSPGLAAIVSYEQYF. The V gene is TRBV18, the J gene TRBJ2-7; 10 bases are a match to TRBD2. V shed 2 bases and J 0 bases; nucleotides not matched to a gene: 7. In germline, CDR1 is KGHSH, CDR2 LQKENI. This CDR3 is 17 amino acids long.

The chain joins TRBV19 to TRBJ2-5; the match to TRBD1 covers 7 bases. This CDR3 comprises 16 residues. With 7 bases clipped from V and 5 bases from J, the junction kept 16 bases outside the gene matches. Per the germline V gene, CDR1 is LNHDA and CDR2 is SQIVND (reference sequence). This CDR3 reads CASTSKPRQDRETQYF. For the CDR3, the DNA is TGTGCCAGTACCTCCAAGCCCCGACAGGACAGGGAGACCCAGTACTTC.

In its sample, this clone was seen a few times. The chain links TRBV7-9 to TRBJ2-7, with 7 bases identical to TRBD1. V shed 7 bases and J 5 bases; nucleotides not matched to a gene: 14. Germline CDR1 reads SEHNR; CDR2 reads FQNEAQ (reference sequence). CDR3 length equals 15 residues. The CDR3 region is CASTEAQGVIHEQYF. DNA of the CDR3: TGTGCCAGCACCGAGGCGCAGGGGGTAATCCACGAGCAGTACTTC.

The V and J genes are TRBV7-8 and TRBJ1-2; TRBD1 aligns across 8 bases. The germline V gene has CDR1 SGHVS and CDR2 FQNEAQ. This CDR3 spans 16 amino acids. Trimming took 1 base from V and 8 from J; bases not matched to a gene: 12. Written as DNA, the CDR3 is TGTGCCAGCAGCTTAGGGACAGGGCGGGGGTTAGAAGGCTACACCTTC. Amino acids: CASSLGTGRGLEGYTF.

Here the CDR3 DNA reads TGTGCCAGCAGCTTCACTCAGGGGGGCCGGGAGCAGTTCTTC. It encodes CASSFTQGGREQFF. The chain joins TRBV11-2 to TRBJ2-1; D is perhaps TRBD1 (7 bases). The germline V gene has CDR1 SGHAT and CDR2 FQNNGV. Trimming stripped 3 bases from V and 10 bases from J, with 16 bases between. The CDR3 consists of 14 residues.

J is TRBJ1-2 and V is TRBV7-2; D possibly corresponds to TRBD1 (5 bases). In germline, CDR1 is SGHTA, CDR2 FQGNSA. V dropped 1 base and J dropped 6 bases, with 12 bases sitting between them. The CDR3 contains 14 residues. The CDR3 region is CASSLGAGNDGYTF. The CDR3, as DNA: TGTGCCAGCAGCTTAGGGGCAGGGAACGATGGCTACACCTTC.

The chain combines TRBV28 with TRBJ2-3, with TRBD1 identical over 10 bases. V trimming: 2 bases; J trimming: 1 base; junction bases outside the gene matches: 9. Germline V gives CDR1 MDHEN, CDR2 SYDVKM. The CDR3 covers 18 residues. The CDR3 is CASSLPGQGVLGTDTQYF. The DNA of the CDR3 is TGTGCCAGCAGTTTACCTGGACAGGGGGTTTTAGGCACAGATACGCAGTATTTT.

The V gene is TRBV7-9, the J gene TRBJ2-2, with a possible D match to TRBD2 (6 bases). V lost 5 bases and J 2 bases, leaving 18 bases between the germline ends. CDR1 is SEHNR, CDR2 FQNEAQ, per germline (reference sequence). The CDR3 runs 17 residues. The CDR3 is CASSVPDGGINTGELFF. The CDR3 bases are TGTGCCAGCAGCGTTCCCGACGGCGGGATTAACACCGGGGAGCTGTTTTTT. The full variable domain, its missing parts supplied by reference TRBV7-9 and TRBJ2-2, is DTGVSQNPRHKITKRGQNVTFRCDPISEHNRLYWYRQTLGQGPEFLTYFQNEAQLEKSRLLSDRFSAERPKGSFSTLEIQRTEQGDSAMYLCASSVPDGGINTGELFFGEGSRLTVL.

The gene calls are TRBV9 and TRBJ2-1, with D perhaps matching TRBD1 (6 bases). Trimming removed 2 bases from V and 0 bases from J, with 9 bases in between. The CDR3 has 15 amino acids. CDR1 SGDLS and CDR2 YYNGEE come from the germline V gene. The CDR3 bases are TGTGCCAGCAGCGTCCAGGGGAGCTCCTACAATGAGCAGTTCTTC. Encoded protein: CASSVQGSSYNEQFF.

V gene TRBV30 combines with J gene TRBJ1-1, with D possibly being TRBD1 (5 bases). V lost 0 bases and J 4 bases, leaving 12 bases between the germline ends. The CDR3 spans 14 residues. Germline loops: CDR1 GTSNPN, CDR2 SVGIG (reference sequence). CDR3 loop: CAWSVFRESTEAFF. The CDR3 bases are TGTGCCTGGAGTGTATTCAGGGAATCCACTGAAGCTTTCTTT.

J is TRBJ1-2 and V is TRBV19; D might be TRBD1 (6 bases). Germline CDR1 reads LNHDA; CDR2 reads SQIVND (reference sequence). V lost 4 bases and J lost 4, with 10 bases in between. CDR3 length equals 13 residues. CDR3 sequence: CASSRDTSYGYTF. CDR3 sequence (DNA): TGTGCCAGTAGTAGGGACACGTCCTATGGCTACACCTTC.

J is TRBJ2-7 and V is TRBV5-1; D uncertain. V was pared by 1 base and J by 5 bases, with 13 bases between. Germline V lookup: CDR1 SGHRS, CDR2 YFSETQ. This CDR3 contains 14 residues. The CDR3 spells CASSLYSTVDEQYF. CDR3 coding DNA: TGCGCCAGCAGCTTGTATAGTACGGTCGACGAGCAGTACTTC.

V is TRBV19 and J is TRBJ2-2, with 8 bases that match TRBD2. Germline V gene sequence: CDR1 LNHDA, CDR2 SQIVND (reference sequence). J gave up 3 bases and V 3 bases, and 3 bases lay outside the gene matches. The length of the CDR3 is 15 residues. CDR3 amino acids: CASSIQAGDTGELFF. The CDR3 DNA sequence: TGTGCCAGTAGTATTCAAGCGGGAGACACCGGGGAGCTGTTTTTT. Variable domain in full (rest from reference TRBV19 and TRBJ2-2): DGGITQSPKYLFRKEGQNVTLSCEQNLNHDAMYWYRQDPGQGLRLIYYSQIVNDFQKGDIAEGYSVSREKKESFPLTVTSAQKNPTAFYLCASSIQAGDTGELFFGEGSRLTVL.

This clone was seen only once. The J gene is TRBJ2-3, the V gene TRBV6-6; D gene ambiguous. The CDR3 has 14 residues. Germline CDR1 MNHNY, CDR2 SVGAGI (reference sequence). Trimming stripped 8 bases from V and 1 base from J, with 13 bases between. CDR3 residues: CASSQTTGTDTQYF. The CDR3 DNA reads TGTGCCAGCTCCCAGACAACAGGCACAGATACGCAGTATTTT.

This clone was found once. The genes are TRBV18 and TRBJ2-1, with TRBD2 matching over 8 bases. CDR3 length equals 12 residues. Losses at the gene ends were 6 bases for V and 10 bases for J; bases not matched to a gene: 5. Germline V gene data show CDR1 as KGHSH and CDR2 as LQKENI. CDR3: CASSLTSEEQFF. CDR3 DNA: TGTGCCAGCTCGCTGACTAGCGAGGAGCAGTTCTTC.

V is TRBV29-1 and J is TRBJ1-5, with D maybe TRBD1 (6 bases). Germline V gene data show CDR1 as SQVTM and CDR2 as ANQGSEA. V shed 3 bases and J shed 3 bases, with 18 bases lying between them. This CDR3 region has 16 residues. CDR3 residues: CSVDSFDRPYNQPQHF. The CDR3, as DNA: TGCAGCGTTGACTCCTTCGACAGGCCCTACAATCAGCCCCAGCATTTT.

The V and J genes are TRBV19 and TRBJ1-3; 12 bases are shared with TRBD1. The junction had 11 bases not matched to a gene; V was cut back by 8 bases and J by 0 bases. Germline V gene sequence: CDR1 LNHDA, CDR2 SQIVND (reference sequence). This CDR3 comprises 18 residues. The CDR3 DNA is TGTGCCAGTGCAGTGGGACAGGGGGCATCCCACTCTGGAAACACCATATATTTT. Protein sequence: CASAVGQGASHSGNTIYF.

This clone was observed a single time. V usage is TRBV7-2 and J usage is TRBJ1-1, with D perhaps TRBD1 (6 bases). Per germline, CDR1 SGHTA and CDR2 FQGNSA. The length of the CDR3 is 14 residues. V dropped 4 bases and J dropped 6 bases, with 15 bases sitting between them. The CDR3 bases are TGTGCCAGCAGCTGGCTCGACAGGCGGTCTGAAGCTTTCTTT. Translated, it gives CASSWLDRRSEAFF.

The chain carries TRBV18 and TRBJ2-3; TRBD1 matches 10 bases. With 6 bases clipped from V and 4 bases from J, the junction kept 4 bases outside the gene matches. Germline assignment: CDR1 KGHSH and CDR2 LQKENI. The CDR3 has 14 residues. CDR3 DNA: TGTGCCAGCTCCCCGGGACAGGGGCCAGATACGCAGTATTTT. Protein sequence: CASSPGQGPDTQYF.

The chain is built from TRBV27 and TRBJ2-2, with 8 bases matching TRBD1. Per germline, CDR1 MNHEY and CDR2 SMNVEV (reference sequence). V shed 6 bases, J shed 4 bases, and the junction held 16 bases outside the gene matches. This CDR3 has 18 residues. CDR3 nucleotides: TGTGCCAGCAGCGGTTATCAGGGGGCTCTTGGAGGCACCGGGGAGCTGTTTTTT. This encodes CASSGYQGALGGTGELFF.

The chain has TRBV25-1 and TRBJ1-3; 7 bases map to TRBD1. The V segment lost 6 bases and the J segment 4 bases; nucleotides outside the gene matches: 6. The CDR3 consists of 14 residues. Germline V gene data show CDR1 as MGHDK and CDR2 as SYGVNS. CDR3 region: CASRLTGAGNTIYF. The CDR3 DNA reads as TGTGCCAGCAGATTAACAGGGGCCGGAAACACCATATATTTT.

The chain carries TRBV13 and TRBJ1-1, with D possibly TRBD1 on 6 matching bases. CDR3 length equals 14 residues. CDR1 is PRHDT, CDR2 FYEKMQ, per germline (reference sequence). Trimming took off 3 bases at V and 5 bases at J, with 13 bases between the two ends. In nucleotides, the CDR3 is TGTGCCAGCAGCTTGGAGGGGGTGAGGACTGAAGCTTTCTTT. Its protein is CASSLEGVRTEAFF.

This chain links TRBV28 with TRBJ1-1, with no clear D. This CDR3 is 15 amino acids long. Trimming removed 5 bases from V and 0 bases from J, with 13 bases in between. In germline, CDR1 is MDHEN, CDR2 SYDVKM. The CDR3 loop reads CASSLSGDLNTEAFF. The CDR3 nucleotides read TGTGCCAGCAGTCTAAGCGGAGATTTGAACACTGAAGCTTTCTTT.

The chain recombines TRBV2 with TRBJ2-1; TRBD2 matches 8 bases. Germline V gene data show CDR1 as SNHLY and CDR2 as FYNNEI. Germline trimming cut 4 bases from V and 2 bases from J; bases unmatched to any gene: 1. The CDR3 extends over 14 amino acids. DNA for the CDR3: TGTGCCAGCAGTGCTAGCGGGCCCTACAATGAGCAGTTCTTC. Translated: CASSASGPYNEQFF.

This chain links TRBV18 with TRBJ1-5; tentative D call: TRBD1 (6 bases). Trimming took off 3 bases at V and 8 bases at J, with 17 bases between the two ends. This CDR3 contains 15 residues. The germline gives CDR1 KGHSH, CDR2 LQKENI. The CDR3 coding sequence is TGTGCCAGCTCACCCCTCTCCGGACAGCTCGAGCCCCAGCATTTT. It encodes CASSPLSGQLEPQHF.

This chain joins TRBV14 and TRBJ1-2; perhaps TRBD1 as D (6 bases). The germline gives CDR1 SGHDN, CDR2 FVKESK. The CDR3 extends over 16 amino acids. Trimming took off 5 bases at V and 7 bases at J, with 23 bases between the two ends. CDR3 sequence (DNA): TGTGCCAGCAGCTATAACACGGGACACCGAGGGAGTGGCTACACCTTC. Its protein product is CASSYNTGHRGSGYTF.

V usage is TRBV10-1 and J usage is TRBJ2-1, with D unresolved. Germline CDR1 and CDR2: WNHNN and SYGVQD (reference sequence). Trimming removed 3 bases from V and 2 bases from J, with 5 bases in between. The CDR3 extends over 13 amino acids. The CDR3 DNA reads as TGCGCCAGCAGTGACCAGACCTACAATGAGCAGTTCTTC. Protein sequence: CASSDQTYNEQFF.

The chain links TRBV6-1 to TRBJ2-3; 8 positions match TRBD2. The CDR3 is made up of 17 amino acids. The ends lost 2 bases at V and 1 base at J; junction bases unmatched: 8. Germline V CDR1 and CDR2: MNHNS, SASEGT. The CDR3 coding sequence is TGTGCCAGCAGTGAAACCCTTCGACTAGCGCGCACAGATACGCAGTATTTT. The encoded protein is CASSETLRLARTDTQYF.

This clone was detected once. This chain connects TRBV11-2 to TRBJ2-3; unclear D gene. This CDR3 spans 16 amino acids. The V gene lost 0 bases and the J gene lost 3 bases, with 13 bases spanning the gap. Germline V gives CDR1 SGHAT, CDR2 FQNNGV. The CDR3 loop reads CASSLEWAVMTDTQYF. The CDR3 coding sequence is TGTGCCAGCAGCTTAGAATGGGCGGTCATGACAGATACGCAGTATTTT. Based on the CDR3 plus reference TRBV11-2 and TRBJ2-3, the full variable domain is EAGVAQSPRYKIIEKRQSVAFWCNPISGHATLYWYQQILGQGPKLLIQFQNNGVVDDSQLPKDRFSAERLKGVDSTLKIQPAKLEDSAVYLCASSLEWAVMTDTQYFGPGTRLTVL.

The chain joins TRBV5-4 to TRBJ2-7; D unresolved. CDR3 length: 13 amino acids. V shed 1 base and J shed 0 bases, with 5 bases lying between them. Germline lookup yields CDR1 SGHNT and CDR2 YYREEE (reference sequence). The CDR3: CASSLPSSYEQYF. CDR3 nucleotides: TGTGCCAGCAGCTTGCCTAGCTCCTACGAGCAGTACTTC.